This T cell receptor beta chain was documented in a study of molecular identifiers for immune sequencing clone quantification. Per germline, CDR1 SEHNR and CDR2 FQNEAQ (reference sequence). This CDR3 is 15 amino acids long. With 5 bases removed from V and 4 bases from J, the gap between germline ends came to 12 bases. MiXCR, run by TCRdb on the PCR reads, gives a single entry per CDR3 protein. The profile shows approximately 680,000 distinct CDR3 sequences, approximately 24% of them singletons. The sample taken for sequencing was naive CD8+ T cells from blood, with Jurkat cell RNA spiked in. The subset is: FACS-sorted CD8+CD4-CCR7+CD45RA+ naive T cells. This chain uses TRBV7-9 with TRBJ1-6; D gene uncertain. This TCR derives from a human donor in good health. Some libraries in this study had Jurkat cell RNA spiked in. CDR3 region: CASSGTEVYNSPLHF. CDR3 nucleotide sequence: TGTGCCAGCAGCGGTACAGAAGTTTATAATTCACCCCTCCACTTT. Using reference TRBV7-9 and TRBJ1-6 for the parts outside the CDR3, the full variable domain is DTGVSQNPRHKITKRGQNVTFRCDPISEHNRLYWYRQTLGQGPEFLTYFQNEAQLEKSRLLSDRFSAERPKGSFSTLEIQRTEQGDSAMYLCASSGTEVYNSPLHFGNGTRLTVT.